This TCR beta chain was profiled in a study of prognosis after radiotherapy for stage I lung cancer. The wider study: Concurrent therapy was given to no patient receiving stereotactic body radiotherapy.

TCR beta CDR3 was amplified from genomic DNA by two-round multiplex PCR. It was primers specific to each TRBV and TRBJ gene that first-round PCR used. MiXCR, applied by TCRdb to the multiplex PCR reads, yields one record per CDR3 protein. The sample has about 34,000 distinct CDR3 sequences, less than 45% seen once. Investigators drew roughly 6 milliliters of peripheral blood at each of two time points. Trimming took off 7 bases at V and 6 bases at J, with 17 bases between the two ends. The germline V gene has CDR1 SNHLY and CDR2 FYNNEI. The CDR3 runs to 14 residues. The sequenced sample was PBMCs, obtained before or after stereotactic body radiation therapy (not recorded which). The rearrangement uses TRBV2 and TRBJ2-3; D unresolved. This sequence was found in a donor over 45 with non-small cell lung cancer. The CDR3 protein is CASTRVASSDTQYF. The CDR3 region has the DNA TGTGCCAGCACACGGGTCGCATCGTCGGATACGCAGTATTTT.